This T cell receptor (beta chain) appears in the sequencing data of a study of OX40 agonist ivuxolimab in advanced cancers. Study-wide context: Age averaged around 60 years (range about 23 to 80), and approximately 80% were male.

Concerning this clone itself: This same CDR3 is encoded by further DNA sequences in the sample.

V lost 2 bases to trimming and J lost 6 bases, with 13 bases between them. Per germline, CDR1 KGHSH and CDR2 LQKENI. The CDR3 length is 14 residues. Profiled with immunoSEQ multiplex PCR; TCRdb holds only in-frame clones, not every one. The sample records 45,000 to 65,000 clones, more than 75% being singletons. Blood samples were obtained at baseline, cycle 4 day 1, and cycle 7 day 1. The sample consisted of CD4+ or CD8+ T cells sorted from blood, taken in a trial of the OX40 agonist ivuxolimab. This TCR was sampled from an adult with an advanced solid tumor such as melanoma, head and neck, liver or kidney cancer. The genes are TRBV18 and TRBJ1-1; D not certain. The CDR3 sequence: CASSPEGGRSEAFF. For the CDR3, the DNA is TGTGCCAGCTCACCAGAGGGAGGGAGATCTGAAGCTTTCTTT. Based on the CDR3 plus reference TRBV18 and TRBJ1-1, the full variable domain is NAGVMQNPRHLVRRRGQEARLRCSPMKGHSHVYWYRQLPEEGLKFMVYLQKENIIDESGMPKERFSAEFPKEGPSILRIQQVVRGDSAAYFCASSPEGGRSEAFFGQGTRLTVV.